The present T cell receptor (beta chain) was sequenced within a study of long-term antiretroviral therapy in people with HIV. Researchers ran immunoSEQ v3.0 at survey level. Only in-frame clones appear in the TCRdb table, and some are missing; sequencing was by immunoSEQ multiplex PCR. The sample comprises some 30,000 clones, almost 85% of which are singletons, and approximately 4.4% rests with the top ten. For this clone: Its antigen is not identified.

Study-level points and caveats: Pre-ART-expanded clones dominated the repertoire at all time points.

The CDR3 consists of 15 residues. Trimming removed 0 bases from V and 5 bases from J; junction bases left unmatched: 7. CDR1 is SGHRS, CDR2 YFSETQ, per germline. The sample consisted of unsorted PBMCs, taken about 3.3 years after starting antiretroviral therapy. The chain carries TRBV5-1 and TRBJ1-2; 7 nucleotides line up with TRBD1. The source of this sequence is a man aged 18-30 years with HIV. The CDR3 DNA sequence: TGCGCCAGCAGCTTGGGGACACAGGGGAAATATGGCTACACCTTC. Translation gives CASSLGTQGKYGYTF. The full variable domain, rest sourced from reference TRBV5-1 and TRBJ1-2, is KAGVTQTPRYLIKTRGQQVTLSCSPISGHRSVSWYQQTPGQGLQFLFEYFSETQRNKGNFPGRFSGRQFSNSRSEMNVSTLELGDSALYLCASSLGTQGKYGYTFGSGTRLTVV.